This T cell receptor (beta chain) was retrieved from a study of cytomegalovirus exposure and HLA in healthy donors. Overall study findings and caveats: Immune exposure data for these donors was limited to CMV serostatus. Association of roughly 18,000 TCR beta sequences with HLA alleles was found at 0.05 false discovery rate in a later analysis. Sequences of the TCR beta chain were said to predict the HLA-A and HLA-B alleles of most subjects accurately.

PCR amplification relied on 60 Vbeta primers (plus 13 Jbeta primers). TCRdb keeps only in-frame clones here, not all; method: immunoSEQ multiplex PCR. The table records 160,000 or so clones, around 85% of them present only once. When sampled, the donors appeared nominally healthy, though they likely had unrecorded immune exposures. Turning to this clone: What it binds is unknown.

The sequencing sample was made of PBMCs. The TCR was taken from a man over 45 in good health and CMV-seropositive.

CDR3 loop: CASSSSTLQETQYF. CDR3 in DNA: TGTGCCAGCAGCTCCTCGACACTGCAAGAGACCCAGTACTTC. This chain connects TRBV11-2 to TRBJ2-5, with D unresolved. V was clipped by 4 bases and J by 2 bases, with 11 bases between them. The V gene's germline CDR1 is SGHAT and CDR2 FQNNGV. The length of the CDR3 is 14 residues.